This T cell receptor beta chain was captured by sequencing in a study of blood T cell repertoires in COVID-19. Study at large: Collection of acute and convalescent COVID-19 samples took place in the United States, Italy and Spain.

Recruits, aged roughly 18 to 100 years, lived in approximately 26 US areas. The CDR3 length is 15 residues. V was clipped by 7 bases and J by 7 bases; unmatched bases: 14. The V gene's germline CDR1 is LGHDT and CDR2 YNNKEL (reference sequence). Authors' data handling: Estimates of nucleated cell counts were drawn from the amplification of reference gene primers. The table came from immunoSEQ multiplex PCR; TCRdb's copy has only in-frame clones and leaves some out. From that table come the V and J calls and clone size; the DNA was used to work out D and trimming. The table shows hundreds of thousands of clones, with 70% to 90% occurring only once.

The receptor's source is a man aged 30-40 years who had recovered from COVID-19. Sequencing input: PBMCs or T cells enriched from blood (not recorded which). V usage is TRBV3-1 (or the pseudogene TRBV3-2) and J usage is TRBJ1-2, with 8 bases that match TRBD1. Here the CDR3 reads CASTSPIDRGSGYTF. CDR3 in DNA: TGTGCCAGCACCTCCCCGATAGACAGGGGCTCTGGCTACACCTTC.